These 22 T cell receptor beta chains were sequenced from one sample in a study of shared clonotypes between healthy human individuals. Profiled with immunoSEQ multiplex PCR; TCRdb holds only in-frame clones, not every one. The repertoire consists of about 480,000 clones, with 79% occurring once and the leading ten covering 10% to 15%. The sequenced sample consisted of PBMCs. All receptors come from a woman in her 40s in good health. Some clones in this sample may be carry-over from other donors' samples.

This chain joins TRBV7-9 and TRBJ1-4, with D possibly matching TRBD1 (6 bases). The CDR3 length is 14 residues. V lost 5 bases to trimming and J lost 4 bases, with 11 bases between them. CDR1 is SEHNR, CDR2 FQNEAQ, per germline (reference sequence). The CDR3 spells CASSRQAINEKLFF. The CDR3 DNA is TGTGCCAGCAGCCGACAGGCAATTAATGAAAAACTGTTTTTT.

The CDR3 loop is CASSLRASMNSGANVLTF. CDR3 nucleotides: TGTGCCAGCAGCTTACGGGCTAGCATGAACTCTGGGGCCAACGTCCTGACTTTC. The chain joins TRBV11-2 to TRBJ2-6; D possibly corresponds to TRBD2 (5 bases). Germline V gene data show CDR1 as SGHAT and CDR2 as FQNNGV. The CDR3 has 18 amino acids. Trimming removed 2 bases at V and 0 bases at J, with 14 bases between.

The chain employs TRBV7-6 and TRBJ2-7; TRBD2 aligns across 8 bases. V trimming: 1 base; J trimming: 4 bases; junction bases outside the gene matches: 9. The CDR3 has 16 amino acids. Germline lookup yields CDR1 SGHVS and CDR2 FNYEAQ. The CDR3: CASSLGSSGVGYEQYF. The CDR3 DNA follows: TGTGCCAGCAGCTTAGGTAGTAGCGGGGTTGGGTACGAGCAGTACTTC.

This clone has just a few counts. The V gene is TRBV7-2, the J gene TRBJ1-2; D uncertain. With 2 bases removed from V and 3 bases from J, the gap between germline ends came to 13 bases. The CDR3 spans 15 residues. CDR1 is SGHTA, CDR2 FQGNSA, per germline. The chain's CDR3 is CASSLRPGRDYGYTF. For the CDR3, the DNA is TGTGCCAGCAGCTTACGCCCGGGGAGGGACTATGGCTACACCTTC.

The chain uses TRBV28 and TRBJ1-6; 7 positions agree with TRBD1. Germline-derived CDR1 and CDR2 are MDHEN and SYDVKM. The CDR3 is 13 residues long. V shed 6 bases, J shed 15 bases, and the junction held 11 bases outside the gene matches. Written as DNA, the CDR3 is TGTGCCAGCAGCAGGGGGACAGCGAAGCTCCTCCACTTT. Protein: CASSRGTAKLLHF.

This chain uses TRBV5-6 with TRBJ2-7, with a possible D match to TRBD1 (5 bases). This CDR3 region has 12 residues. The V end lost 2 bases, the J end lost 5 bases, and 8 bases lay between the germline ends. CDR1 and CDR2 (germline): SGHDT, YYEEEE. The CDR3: CASSLGVHEQYF. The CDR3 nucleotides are TGTGCCAGCAGCTTAGGGGTACACGAGCAGTACTTC.

CDR3 DNA: TGTGCCAGCAGCTTAGGGTCAGGGTTGGCTGAAGCTTTCTTT. Translating it yields CASSLGSGLAEAFF. The chain is built from TRBV7-6 and TRBJ1-1, with a tentative D call TRBD1 (5 bases). V was trimmed by 1 base and J by 6 bases, leaving 12 bases between them. This CDR3 contains 14 residues. Germline-derived CDR1 and CDR2 are SGHVS and FNYEAQ.

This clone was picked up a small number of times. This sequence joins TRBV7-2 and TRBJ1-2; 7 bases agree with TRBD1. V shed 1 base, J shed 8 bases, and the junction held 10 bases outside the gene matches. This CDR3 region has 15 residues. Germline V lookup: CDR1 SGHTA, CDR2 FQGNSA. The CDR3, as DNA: TGTGCCAGCAGCTTAGGTCAGGGGCAGGGGGGCGGCTACACCTTC. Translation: CASSLGQGQGGGYTF.

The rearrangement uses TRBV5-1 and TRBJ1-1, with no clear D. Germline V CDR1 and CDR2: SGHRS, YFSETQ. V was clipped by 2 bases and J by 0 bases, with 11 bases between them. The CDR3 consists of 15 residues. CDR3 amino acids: CASSFGEVMNTEAFF. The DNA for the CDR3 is TGCGCCAGCAGCTTTGGCGAGGTAATGAACACTGAAGCTTTCTTT. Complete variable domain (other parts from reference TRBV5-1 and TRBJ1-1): KAGVTQTPRYLIKTRGQQVTLSCSPISGHRSVSWYQQTPGQGLQFLFEYFSETQRNKGNFPGRFSGRQFSNSRSEMNVSTLELGDSALYLCASSFGEVMNTEAFFGQGTRLTVV.

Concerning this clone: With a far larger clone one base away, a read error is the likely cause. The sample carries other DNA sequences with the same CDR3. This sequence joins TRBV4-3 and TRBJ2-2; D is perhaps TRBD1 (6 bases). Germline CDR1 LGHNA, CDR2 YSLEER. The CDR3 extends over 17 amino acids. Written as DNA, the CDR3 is TGCGCCAGCAGCCAAGATTCATGGGCAGGGGTCGCAGGGGAACTGTTTTTT. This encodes CASSQDSWAGVAGELFF.

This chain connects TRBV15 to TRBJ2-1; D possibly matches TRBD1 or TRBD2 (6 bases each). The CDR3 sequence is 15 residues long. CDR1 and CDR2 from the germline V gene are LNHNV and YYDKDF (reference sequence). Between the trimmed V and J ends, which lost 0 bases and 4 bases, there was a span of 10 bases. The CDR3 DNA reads TGTGCCACCAGCAGAGAGGGGGGCTTATACAATGAGCAGTTCTTC. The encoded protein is CATSREGGLYNEQFF.

The CDR3 sequence: CASRTSGKYEQYF. The CDR3 DNA reads TGTGCCAGCAGAACTAGCGGGAAGTACGAGCAGTACTTC. This chain links TRBV6-1 with TRBJ2-7, with 10 bases fitting TRBD2. Germline lookup yields CDR1 MNHNS and CDR2 SASEGT. This CDR3 spans 13 amino acids. J lost 4 bases, V lost 6 bases, and 3 bases had no gene match.

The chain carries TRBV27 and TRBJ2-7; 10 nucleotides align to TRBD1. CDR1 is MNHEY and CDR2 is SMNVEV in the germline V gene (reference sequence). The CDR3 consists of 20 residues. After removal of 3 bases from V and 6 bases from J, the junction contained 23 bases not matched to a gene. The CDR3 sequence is CASSLYPNVGQGLPSREQYF. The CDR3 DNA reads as TGTGCCAGCAGTTTGTACCCGAATGTGGGACAGGGGCTTCCATCTCGCGAGCAGTACTTC.

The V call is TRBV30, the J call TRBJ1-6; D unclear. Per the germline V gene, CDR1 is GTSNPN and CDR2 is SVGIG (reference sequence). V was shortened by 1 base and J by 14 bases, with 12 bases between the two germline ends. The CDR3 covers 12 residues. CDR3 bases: TGTGCCTGGAGTGCTACCCCCGGGTCCCTCCACTTT. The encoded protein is CAWSATPGSLHF.

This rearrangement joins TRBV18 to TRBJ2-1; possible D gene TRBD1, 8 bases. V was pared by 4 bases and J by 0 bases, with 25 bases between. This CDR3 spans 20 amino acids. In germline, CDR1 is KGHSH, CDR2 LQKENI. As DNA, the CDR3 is TGTGCCAGCTCACTTACCCAACAGGGGGGGATGGCGAGCTCCTACAATGAGCAGTTCTTC. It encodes CASSLTQQGGMASSYNEQFF.

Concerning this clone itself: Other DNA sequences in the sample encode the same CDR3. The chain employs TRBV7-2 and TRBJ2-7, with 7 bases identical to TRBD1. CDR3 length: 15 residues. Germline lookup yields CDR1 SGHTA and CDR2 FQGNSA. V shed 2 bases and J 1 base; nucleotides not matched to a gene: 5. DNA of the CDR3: TGTGCCAGCAGCTTACCCGGGACAGTTTCCTACGAGCAGTACTTC. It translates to CASSLPGTVSYEQYF.

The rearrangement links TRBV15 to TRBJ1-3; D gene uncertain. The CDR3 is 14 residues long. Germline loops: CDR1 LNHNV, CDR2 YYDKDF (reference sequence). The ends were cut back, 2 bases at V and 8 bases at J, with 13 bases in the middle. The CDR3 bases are TGTGCCACCAGCAGACCTCGGAGGTCTGACACCATATATTTT. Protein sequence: CATSRPRRSDTIYF.

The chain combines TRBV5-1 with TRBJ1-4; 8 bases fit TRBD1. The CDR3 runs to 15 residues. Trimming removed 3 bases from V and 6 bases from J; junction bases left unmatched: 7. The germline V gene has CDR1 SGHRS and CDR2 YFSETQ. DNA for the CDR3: TGCGCCAGCAGCTCGACAGGGGAGACTCATGAAAAACTGTTTTTT. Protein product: CASSSTGETHEKLFF. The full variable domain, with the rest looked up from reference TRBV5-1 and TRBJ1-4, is KAGVTQTPRYLIKTRGQQVTLSCSPISGHRSVSWYQQTPGQGLQFLFEYFSETQRNKGNFPGRFSGRQFSNSRSEMNVSTLELGDSALYLCASSSTGETHEKLFFGSGTQLSVL.

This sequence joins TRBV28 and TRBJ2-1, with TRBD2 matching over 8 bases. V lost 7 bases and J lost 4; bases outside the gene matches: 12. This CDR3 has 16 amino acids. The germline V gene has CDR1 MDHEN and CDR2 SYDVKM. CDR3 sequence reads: CASNPAPREGYNEQFF. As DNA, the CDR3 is TGTGCCAGCAACCCCGCCCCCCGGGAGGGGTACAATGAGCAGTTCTTC.

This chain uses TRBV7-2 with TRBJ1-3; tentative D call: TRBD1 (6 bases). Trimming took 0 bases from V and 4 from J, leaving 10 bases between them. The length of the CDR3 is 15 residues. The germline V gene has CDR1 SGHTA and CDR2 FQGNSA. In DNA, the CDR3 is TGTGCCAGCAGCTTAGCGGCAGGGGCGGGAAACACCATATATTTT. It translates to CASSLAAGAGNTIYF.

CDR3 sequence reads: CASSDSSVGKAEQFF. CDR3 in DNA: TGTGCCAGCAGTGACTCCTCTGTTGGTAAGGCTGAGCAGTTCTTC. This rearrangement joins TRBV25-1 to TRBJ2-1; D remains unclear. V shed 3 bases and J shed 9 bases, with 18 bases lying between them. The CDR3 contains 15 residues. Germline V gene sequence: CDR1 MGHDK, CDR2 SYGVNS.

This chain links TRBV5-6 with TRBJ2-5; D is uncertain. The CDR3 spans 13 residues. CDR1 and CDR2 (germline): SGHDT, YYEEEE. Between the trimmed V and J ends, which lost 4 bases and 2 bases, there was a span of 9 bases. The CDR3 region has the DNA TGTGCCAGCAGCCCCCCCGGGCAAGAGACCCAGTACTTC. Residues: CASSPPGQETQYF.